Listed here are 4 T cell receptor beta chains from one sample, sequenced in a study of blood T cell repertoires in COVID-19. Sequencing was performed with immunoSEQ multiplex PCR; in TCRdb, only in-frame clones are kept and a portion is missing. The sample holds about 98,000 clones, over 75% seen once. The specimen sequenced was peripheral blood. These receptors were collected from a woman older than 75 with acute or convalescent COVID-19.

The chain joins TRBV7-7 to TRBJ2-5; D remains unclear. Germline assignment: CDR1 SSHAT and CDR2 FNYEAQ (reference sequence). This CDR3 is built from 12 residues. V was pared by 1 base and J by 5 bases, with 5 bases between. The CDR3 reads CASSLDHETQYF. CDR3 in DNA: TGTGCCAGCAGCTTAGATCATGAGACCCAGTACTTC.

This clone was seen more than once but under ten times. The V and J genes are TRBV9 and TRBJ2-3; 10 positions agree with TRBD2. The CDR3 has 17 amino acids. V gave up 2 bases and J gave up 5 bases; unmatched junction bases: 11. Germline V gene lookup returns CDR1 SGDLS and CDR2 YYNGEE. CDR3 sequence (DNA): TGTGCCAGCAGCGTTACTTCTAGCGGGGGCTTAGGAGATACGCAGTATTTT. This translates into CASSVTSSGGLGDTQYF.

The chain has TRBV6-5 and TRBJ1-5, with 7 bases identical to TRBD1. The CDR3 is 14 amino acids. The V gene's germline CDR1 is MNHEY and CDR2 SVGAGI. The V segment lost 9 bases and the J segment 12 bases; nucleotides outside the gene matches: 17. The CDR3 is CARITQGGTISQHF. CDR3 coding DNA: TGTGCCAGAATCACTCAGGGGGGAACAATCAGCCAGCATTTT.

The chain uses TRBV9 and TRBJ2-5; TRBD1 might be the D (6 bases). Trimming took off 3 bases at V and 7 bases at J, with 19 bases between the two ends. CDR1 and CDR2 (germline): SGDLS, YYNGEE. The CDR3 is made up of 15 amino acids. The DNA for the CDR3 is TGTGCCAGCAGCGCCGGACCTTACCTAGGGGGGACCCAGTACTTC. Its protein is CASSAGPYLGGTQYF.